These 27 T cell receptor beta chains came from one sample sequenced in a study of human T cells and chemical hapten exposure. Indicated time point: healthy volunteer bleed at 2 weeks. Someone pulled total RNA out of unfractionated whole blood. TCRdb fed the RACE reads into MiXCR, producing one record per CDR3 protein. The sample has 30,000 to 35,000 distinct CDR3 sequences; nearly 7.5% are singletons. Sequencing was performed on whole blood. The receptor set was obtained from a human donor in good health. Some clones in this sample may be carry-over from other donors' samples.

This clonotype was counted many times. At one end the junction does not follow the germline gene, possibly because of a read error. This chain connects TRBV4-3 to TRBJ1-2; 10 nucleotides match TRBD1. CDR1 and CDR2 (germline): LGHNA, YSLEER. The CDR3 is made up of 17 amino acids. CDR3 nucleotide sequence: TGTGCCAGCAGCCAAGATTCAGGACAGGGGGCTAACTATGGCTACACCTTC. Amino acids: CASSQDSGQGANYGYTF.

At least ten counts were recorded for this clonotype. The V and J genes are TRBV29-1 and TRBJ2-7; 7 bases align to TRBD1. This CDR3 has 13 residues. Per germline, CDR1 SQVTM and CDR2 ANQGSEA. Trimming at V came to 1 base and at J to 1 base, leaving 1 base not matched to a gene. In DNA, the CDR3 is TGCAGCGTTGAAGTACAGGGGTCCTACGAGCAGTACTTC. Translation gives CSVEVQGSYEQYF.

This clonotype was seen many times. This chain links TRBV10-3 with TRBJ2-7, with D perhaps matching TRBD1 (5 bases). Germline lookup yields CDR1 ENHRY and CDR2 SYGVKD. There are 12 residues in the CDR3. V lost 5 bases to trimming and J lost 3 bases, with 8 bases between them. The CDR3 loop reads CAISPQGYEQYF. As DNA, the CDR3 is TGTGCCATCAGTCCTCAGGGCTACGAGCAGTACTTC.

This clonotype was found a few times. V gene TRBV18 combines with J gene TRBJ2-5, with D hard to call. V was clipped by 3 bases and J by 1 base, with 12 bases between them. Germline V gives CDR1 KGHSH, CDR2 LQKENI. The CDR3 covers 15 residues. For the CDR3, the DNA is TGTGCCAGCTCACCGGGTCAGATATTCCAAGAGACCCAGTACTTC. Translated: CASSPGQIFQETQYF.

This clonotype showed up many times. This CDR3 is CAIGRINTEAFF. The CDR3 nucleotides are TGTGCCATTGGTAGAATCAACACTGAAGCTTTCTTT. The V gene is TRBV10-3, the J gene TRBJ1-1; D unclear. This CDR3 comprises 12 residues. Germline V gene sequence: CDR1 ENHRY, CDR2 SYGVKD. Trimming cost V 9 bases and J 2 bases, with 10 bases left between them.

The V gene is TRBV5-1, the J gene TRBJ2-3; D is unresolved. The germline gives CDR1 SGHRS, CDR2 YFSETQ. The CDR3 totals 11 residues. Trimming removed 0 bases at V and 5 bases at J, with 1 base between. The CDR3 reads CASSLEDTQYF. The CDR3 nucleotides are TGCGCCAGCAGCTTGGAAGATACGCAGTATTTT. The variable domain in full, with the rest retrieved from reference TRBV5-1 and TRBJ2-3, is KAGVTQTPRYLIKTRGQQVTLSCSPISGHRSVSWYQQTPGQGLQFLFEYFSETQRNKGNFPGRFSGRQFSNSRSEMNVSTLELGDSALYLCASSLEDTQYFGPGTRLTVL.

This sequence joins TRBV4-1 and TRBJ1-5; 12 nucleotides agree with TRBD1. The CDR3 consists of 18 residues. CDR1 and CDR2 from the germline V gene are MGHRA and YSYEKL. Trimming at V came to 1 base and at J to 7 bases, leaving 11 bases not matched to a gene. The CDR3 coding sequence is TGCGCCAGCAGCCAAGTTGGTAGGCGGGACAGGGGGCACCAGCCCCAGCATTTT. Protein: CASSQVGRRDRGHQPQHF.

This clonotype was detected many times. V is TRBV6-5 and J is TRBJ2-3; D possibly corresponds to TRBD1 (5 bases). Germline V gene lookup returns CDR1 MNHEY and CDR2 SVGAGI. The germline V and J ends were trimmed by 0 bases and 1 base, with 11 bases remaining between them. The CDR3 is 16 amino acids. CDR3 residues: CASSYSSGHRTDTQYF. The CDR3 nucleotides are TGTGCCAGCAGTTACTCGTCCGGACACCGCACAGATACGCAGTATTTT.

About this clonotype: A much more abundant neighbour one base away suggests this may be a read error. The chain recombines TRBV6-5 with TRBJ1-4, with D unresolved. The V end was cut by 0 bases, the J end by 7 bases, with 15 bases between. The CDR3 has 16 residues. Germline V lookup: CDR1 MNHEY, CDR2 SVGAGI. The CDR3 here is CASSYSIASRGEKLFF. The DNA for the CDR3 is TGTGCCAGCAGTTACTCGATTGCCTCTCGGGGTGAAAAACTGTTTTTT.

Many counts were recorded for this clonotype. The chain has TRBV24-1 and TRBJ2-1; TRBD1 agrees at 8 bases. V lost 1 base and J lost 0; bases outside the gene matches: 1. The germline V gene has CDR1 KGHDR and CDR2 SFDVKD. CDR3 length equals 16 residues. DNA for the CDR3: TGTGCCACCAGTGATTTCGGACAGGGCTCCTACAATGAGCAGTTCTTC. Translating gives CATSDFGQGSYNEQFF.

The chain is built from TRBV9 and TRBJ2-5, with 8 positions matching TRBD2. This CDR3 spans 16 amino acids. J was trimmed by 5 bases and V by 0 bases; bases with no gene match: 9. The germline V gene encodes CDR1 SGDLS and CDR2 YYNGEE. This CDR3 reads CASSVVGRGGGETQYF. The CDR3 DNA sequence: TGTGCCAGCAGCGTAGTCGGGCGTGGCGGGGGGGAGACCCAGTACTTC.

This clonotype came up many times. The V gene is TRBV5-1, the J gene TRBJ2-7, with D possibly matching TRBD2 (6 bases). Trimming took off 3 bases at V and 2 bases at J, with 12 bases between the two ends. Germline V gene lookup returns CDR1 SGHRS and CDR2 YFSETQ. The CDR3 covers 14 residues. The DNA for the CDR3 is TGCGCCAGCAGCTCCGGGACTGCCCCCTACGAGCAGTACTTC. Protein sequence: CASSSGTAPYEQYF. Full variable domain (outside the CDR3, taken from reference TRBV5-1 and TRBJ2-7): KAGVTQTPRYLIKTRGQQVTLSCSPISGHRSVSWYQQTPGQGLQFLFEYFSETQRNKGNFPGRFSGRQFSNSRSEMNVSTLELGDSALYLCASSSGTAPYEQYFGPGTRLTVT.

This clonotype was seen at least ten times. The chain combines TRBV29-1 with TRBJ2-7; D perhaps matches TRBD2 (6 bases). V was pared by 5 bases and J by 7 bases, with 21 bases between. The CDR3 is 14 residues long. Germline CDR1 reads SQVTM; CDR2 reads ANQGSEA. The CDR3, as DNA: TGCAGCGTTCTAATCCGGGACGGGGGAAGAGAGCAGTACTTC. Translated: CSVLIRDGGREQYF.

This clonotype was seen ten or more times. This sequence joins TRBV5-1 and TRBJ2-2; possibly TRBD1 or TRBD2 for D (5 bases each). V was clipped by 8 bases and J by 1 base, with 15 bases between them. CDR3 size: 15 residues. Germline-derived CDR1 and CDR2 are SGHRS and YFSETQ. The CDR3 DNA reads TGCGCCAGTAACAAAGGGGACCAGAACACCGGGGAGCTGTTTTTT. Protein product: CASNKGDQNTGELFF.

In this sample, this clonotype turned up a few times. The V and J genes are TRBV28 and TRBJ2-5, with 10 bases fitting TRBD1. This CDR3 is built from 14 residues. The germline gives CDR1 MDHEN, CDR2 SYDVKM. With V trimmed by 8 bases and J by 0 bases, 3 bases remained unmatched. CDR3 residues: CASRTGGHQETQYF. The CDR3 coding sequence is TGTGCCAGCCGGACAGGGGGTCACCAAGAGACCCAGTACTTC.

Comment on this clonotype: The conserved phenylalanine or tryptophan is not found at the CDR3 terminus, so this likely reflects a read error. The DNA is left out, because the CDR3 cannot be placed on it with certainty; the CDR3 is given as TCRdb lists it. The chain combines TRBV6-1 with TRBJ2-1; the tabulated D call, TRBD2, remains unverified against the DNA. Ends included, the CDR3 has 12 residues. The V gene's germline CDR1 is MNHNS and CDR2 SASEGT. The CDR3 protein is CASSECAGAPLS.

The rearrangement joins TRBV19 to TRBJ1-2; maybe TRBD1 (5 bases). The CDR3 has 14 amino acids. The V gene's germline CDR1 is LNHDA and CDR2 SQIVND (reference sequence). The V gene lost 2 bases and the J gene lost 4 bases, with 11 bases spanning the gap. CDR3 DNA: TGTGCCAGTAGTATACAGGGTGGAAGCTATGGCTACACCTTC. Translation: CASSIQGGSYGYTF.

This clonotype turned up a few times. The CDR3 is CASSMRSGLSTYEQYF. The CDR3 nucleotides read TGTGCCAGTAGTATGAGATCCGGTCTCAGTACCTACGAGCAGTACTTC. This chain uses TRBV19 with TRBJ2-7; D gene uncertain. V was clipped by 3 bases and J by 2 bases, with 17 bases between them. From germline, CDR1 is LNHDA and CDR2 SQIVND (reference sequence). This CDR3 region has 16 residues.

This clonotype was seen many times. CDR3 sequence (DNA): TGCAGTGCCAAGACTAGCGCAGAGACCCAGTACTTC. Translated, it gives CSAKTSAETQYF. The V call is TRBV20-1, the J call TRBJ2-5; 8 nucleotides align to TRBD2. The J segment lost 4 bases and the V segment lost 6 bases, leaving 4 bases of the junction unmatched. Germline V gene data show CDR1 as DFQATT and CDR2 as SNEGSKA (reference sequence). The CDR3 totals 12 residues.

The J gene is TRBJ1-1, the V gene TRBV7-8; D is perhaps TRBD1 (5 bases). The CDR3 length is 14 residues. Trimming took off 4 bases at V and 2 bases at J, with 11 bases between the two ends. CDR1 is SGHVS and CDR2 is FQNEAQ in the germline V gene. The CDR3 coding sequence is TGTGCCAGCAGCTACAGGACGGATAACACTGAAGCTTTCTTT. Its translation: CASSYRTDNTEAFF.

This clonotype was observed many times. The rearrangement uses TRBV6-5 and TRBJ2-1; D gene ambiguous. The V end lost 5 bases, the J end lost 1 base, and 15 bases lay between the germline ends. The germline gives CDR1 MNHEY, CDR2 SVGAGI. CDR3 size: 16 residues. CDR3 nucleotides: TGTGCCAGCAGTGCCCCCGGTTCTAGGTCCTACAATGAGCAGTTCTTC. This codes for CASSAPGSRSYNEQFF.

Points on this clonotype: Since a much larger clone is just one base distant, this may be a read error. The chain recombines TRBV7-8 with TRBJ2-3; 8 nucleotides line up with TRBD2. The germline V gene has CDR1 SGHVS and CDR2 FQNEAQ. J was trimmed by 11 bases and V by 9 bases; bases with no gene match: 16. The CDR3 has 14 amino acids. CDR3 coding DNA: TGTGCCAGAAGCGGGGGCCATGGTTCGATTAGGCAGTATTTT. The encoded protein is CARSGGHGSIRQYF.

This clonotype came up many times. This CDR3 is CAISATNSEEETQYF. DNA of the CDR3: TGTGCCATCAGTGCGACGAACTCGGAGGAAGAGACCCAGTACTTC. The chain is built from TRBV10-3 and TRBJ2-5; the D gene is possibly TRBD2 (5 bases). In germline, CDR1 is ENHRY, CDR2 SYGVKD. Trimming pared 4 bases from V and 3 bases from J, leaving 15 bases between. This CDR3 comprises 15 residues.

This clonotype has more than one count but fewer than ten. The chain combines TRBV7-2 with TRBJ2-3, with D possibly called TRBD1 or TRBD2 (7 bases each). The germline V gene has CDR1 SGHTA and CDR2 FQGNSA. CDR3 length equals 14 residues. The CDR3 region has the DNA TGTTCTTCAGGGGGAGGGCCTTTCACAGATACGCAGTATTTT. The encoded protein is CSSGGGPFTDTQYF. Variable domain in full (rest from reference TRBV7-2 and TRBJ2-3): GAGVSQSPSNKVTEKGKDVELRCDPISGHTALYWYRQSLGQGLEFLIYFQGNSAPDKSGLPSDRFSAERTGGSVSTLTIQRTQQEDSAVYLCSSGGGPFTDTQYFGPGTRLTVL.

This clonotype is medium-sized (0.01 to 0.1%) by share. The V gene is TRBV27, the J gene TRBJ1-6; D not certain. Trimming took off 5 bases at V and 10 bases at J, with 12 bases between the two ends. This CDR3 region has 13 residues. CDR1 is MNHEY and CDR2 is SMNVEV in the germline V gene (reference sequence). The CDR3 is CASSLSPGSPLHF. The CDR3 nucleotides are TGTGCCAGCAGTCTAAGCCCGGGCTCACCCCTCCACTTT.

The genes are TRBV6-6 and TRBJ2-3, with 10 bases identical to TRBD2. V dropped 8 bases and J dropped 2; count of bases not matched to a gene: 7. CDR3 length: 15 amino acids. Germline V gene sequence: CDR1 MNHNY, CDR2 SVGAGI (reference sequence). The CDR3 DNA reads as TGTGCCAGCCCGCCAGCGGGAGGGGCCACAGATACGCAGTATTTT. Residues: CASPPAGGATDTQYF.

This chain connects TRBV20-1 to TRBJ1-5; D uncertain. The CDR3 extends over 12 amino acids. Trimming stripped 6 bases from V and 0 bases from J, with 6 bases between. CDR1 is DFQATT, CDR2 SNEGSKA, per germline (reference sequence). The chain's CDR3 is CSARNSNQPQHF. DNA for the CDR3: TGCAGTGCCCGGAATAGCAATCAGCCCCAGCATTTT.